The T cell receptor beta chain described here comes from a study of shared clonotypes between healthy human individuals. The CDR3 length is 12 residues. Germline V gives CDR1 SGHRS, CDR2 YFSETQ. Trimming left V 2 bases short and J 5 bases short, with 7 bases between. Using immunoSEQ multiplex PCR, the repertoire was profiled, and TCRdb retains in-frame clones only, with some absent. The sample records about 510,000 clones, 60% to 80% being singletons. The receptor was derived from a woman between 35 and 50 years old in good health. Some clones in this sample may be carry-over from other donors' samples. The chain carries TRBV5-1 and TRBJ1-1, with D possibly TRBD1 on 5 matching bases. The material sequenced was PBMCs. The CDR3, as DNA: TGCGCCAGCAGCTTCGAGGGGACTGAAGCTTTCTTT. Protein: CASSFEGTEAFF.